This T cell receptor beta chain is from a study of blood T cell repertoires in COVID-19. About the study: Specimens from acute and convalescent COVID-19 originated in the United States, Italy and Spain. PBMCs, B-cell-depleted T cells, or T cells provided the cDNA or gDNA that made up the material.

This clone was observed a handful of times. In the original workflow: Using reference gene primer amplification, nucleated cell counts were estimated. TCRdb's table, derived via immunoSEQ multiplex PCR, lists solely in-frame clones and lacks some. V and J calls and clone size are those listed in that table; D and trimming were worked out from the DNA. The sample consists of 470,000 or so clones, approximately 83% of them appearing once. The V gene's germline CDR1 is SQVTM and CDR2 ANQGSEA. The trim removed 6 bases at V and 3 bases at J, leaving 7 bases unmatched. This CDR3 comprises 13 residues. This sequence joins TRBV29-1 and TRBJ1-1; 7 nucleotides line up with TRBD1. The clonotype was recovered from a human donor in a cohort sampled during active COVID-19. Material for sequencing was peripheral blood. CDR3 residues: CSVNRGVDTEAFF. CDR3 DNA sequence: TGCAGCGTGAACAGGGGAGTCGACACTGAAGCTTTCTTT.